Each of the 20 T cell receptor beta chains below was sequenced from the same sample in a study of T cell responses to AZD1222 COVID-19 vaccine (dated by TCRdb to about 2021). Libraries were constructed by the immunoSEQ multiplex PCR assay. What TCRdb holds here is the immuneACCESS table cut down to in-frame rearrangements. Part of the clones is not present; checked against another copy, under half of the missing clones reflect an unresolved V gene, and the others are unexplained. The sample table shows 90,000 to 130,000 clones, and around 81% are seen once. 4.6% of the sample is in the top ten clones. In the paper's terms, the time point label means: baseline before first vaccination. Sequenced material: peripheral blood, taken on day 0 of AZD1222 vaccination. The receptor source for this set is an adult in good health.

V and J are TRBV29-1 and TRBJ1-2; no firm D call. The CDR3 length is 13 residues. Trimming pared 4 bases from V and 2 bases from J, leaving 11 bases between. Germline CDR1 is SQVTM and CDR2 is ANQGSEA. CDR3 amino acids: CSVVGRRNYGYTF. In DNA form, the CDR3 reads TGCAGCGTTGTAGGCAGGAGGAACTATGGCTACACCTTC.

The CDR3 nucleotides are TGTGCCAGCAGTTTATCCTGGACTAGCGGGGGGGGCACCTACAATGAGCAGTTCTTC. Protein product: CASSLSWTSGGGTYNEQFF. The V and J genes are TRBV28 and TRBJ2-1; TRBD2 matches at 15 bases. J gave up 2 bases and V 1 base, and 6 bases lay outside the gene matches. CDR3 length equals 19 residues. The germline CDR1 and CDR2 sequences are MDHEN and SYDVKM.

This chain uses TRBV19 with TRBJ1-1; TRBD1 might be the D (5 bases). Germline V gene sequence: CDR1 LNHDA, CDR2 SQIVND (reference sequence). The CDR3 consists of 15 residues. V lost 4 bases to trimming and J lost 5 bases, with 17 bases between them. CDR3 bases: TGTGCCAGTAGTACTCTCACTTCAGGGAGAACTGAAGCTTTCTTT. It yields the protein CASSTLTSGRTEAFF.

This chain links TRBV19 with TRBJ1-1, with a weak D call TRBD1 (5 bases). V shed 3 bases and J shed 2 bases, with 7 bases lying between them. Germline CDR1 is LNHDA and CDR2 is SQIVND (reference sequence). The CDR3 sequence is 13 residues long. CDR3 protein: CASSIGGNTEAFF. CDR3 coding DNA: TGTGCCAGTAGTATTGGGGGTAACACTGAAGCTTTCTTT.

This sequence joins TRBV28 and TRBJ1-2; 9 bases fit TRBD1. Germline trimming cut 6 bases from V and 2 bases from J; bases unmatched to any gene: 7. This CDR3 comprises 15 residues. Per the germline V gene, CDR1 is MDHEN and CDR2 is SYDVKM. The CDR3 coding sequence is TGTGCCAGCAGCATCTCCGGGACAGGGAACTATGGCTACACCTTC. Encoded protein: CASSISGTGNYGYTF.

V and J are TRBV19 and TRBJ2-2; no clear D. Germline loops: CDR1 LNHDA, CDR2 SQIVND (reference sequence). The CDR3 covers 14 residues. V lost 6 bases and J 3 bases, leaving 11 bases between the germline ends. Here the CDR3 DNA reads TGTGCCAGTAGACGGTACGGGTACACCGGGGAGCTGTTTTTT. It translates to CASRRYGYTGELFF.

V and J are TRBV6-5 and TRBJ2-7, with TRBD1 matching 8 bases. This CDR3 has 14 residues. Germline V CDR1 and CDR2: MNHEY, SVGAGI. J was trimmed by 4 bases and V by 6 bases; bases with no gene match: 8. The CDR3 bases are TGTGCCAGCAGCTGGACAGGGACCGGATACGAGCAGTACTTC. Translated, it gives CASSWTGTGYEQYF.

This clone has just a few counts. The rearrangement uses TRBV5-4 and TRBJ1-2; D might be TRBD1 (5 bases). CDR3 length equals 14 residues. Deletions cut 1 base from V and 3 bases from J, with 10 bases between. Germline lookup yields CDR1 SGHNT and CDR2 YYREEE (reference sequence). For the CDR3, the DNA is TGTGCCAGCAGCTTGTCATCAGGGCACTATGGCTACACCTTC. Amino acid sequence: CASSLSSGHYGYTF.

V is TRBV19 and J is TRBJ1-1; 7 bases match TRBD1. This CDR3 comprises 14 residues. V lost 1 base and J lost 7; bases outside the gene matches: 6. CDR1 is LNHDA, CDR2 SQIVND, per germline (reference sequence). The CDR3 region is CASSIGRGQSEAFF. The CDR3 DNA follows: TGTGCCAGTAGTATAGGCCGGGGACAGAGTGAAGCTTTCTTT. Using reference TRBV19 and TRBJ1-1 for the parts outside the CDR3, the full variable domain is DGGITQSPKYLFRKEGQNVTLSCEQNLNHDAMYWYRQDPGQGLRLIYYSQIVNDFQKGDIAEGYSVSREKKESFPLTVTSAQKNPTAFYLCASSIGRGQSEAFFGQGTRLTVV.

The V gene is TRBV19, the J gene TRBJ1-1; D unresolved. Germline-derived CDR1 and CDR2 are LNHDA and SQIVND (reference sequence). There are 11 residues in the CDR3. V was clipped by 8 bases and J by 1 base, with 5 bases between them. As DNA, the CDR3 is TGTGCCAGTTCGGGGAACACTGAAGCTTTCTTT. Protein: CASSGNTEAFF.

This clone was found once. This CDR3 is CAKNGLEQYF. DNA of the CDR3: TGTGCCAAAAACGGGCTCGAGCAGTACTTC. The genes are TRBV7-9 and TRBJ2-7; D call uncertain. This CDR3 contains 10 residues. Trimming took off 10 bases at V and 6 bases at J, with 10 bases between the two ends. The V gene's germline CDR1 is SEHNR and CDR2 FQNEAQ (reference sequence).

The rearrangement uses TRBV27 and TRBJ2-5; 8 bases are a match to TRBD2. The CDR3 totals 16 residues. CDR1 is MNHEY, CDR2 SMNVEV, per germline (reference sequence). The trim removed 3 bases at V and 5 bases at J, leaving 11 bases unmatched. CDR3 sequence reads: CASSFGSGSLGETQYF. CDR3 coding DNA: TGTGCCAGCAGTTTTGGGAGCGGGAGCTTGGGGGAGACCCAGTACTTC.

This sequence joins TRBV12-3 or TRBV12-4 and TRBJ2-3; D might be TRBD2 (5 bases). This CDR3 has 12 residues. Trimming cost V 1 base and J 13 bases, with 12 bases left between them. CDR3 bases: TGTGCCAGCAGTTTAGAGGTAGGGAGAAAGTATTTT. Its translation is CASSLEVGRKYF.

The chain is built from TRBV6-5 and TRBJ1-1; D might be TRBD1 (5 bases). CDR1 and CDR2 from the germline V gene are MNHEY and SVGAGI. The V end was cut by 7 bases, the J end by 1 base, with 13 bases between. The CDR3 has 14 residues. The CDR3 region has the DNA TGTGCCAGCATGCCCGTGGGGGGGAACACTGAAGCTTTCTTT. Its translation is CASMPVGGNTEAFF.

The chain couples TRBV6-2 or TRBV6-3 to TRBJ1-2; 9 positions match TRBD1. Looked up from germline, CDR1 is MNHEY and CDR2 is SVGEGT. The CDR3 is 14 residues long. V lost 5 bases and J lost 4; bases outside the gene matches: 5. CDR3 coding DNA: TGTGCCAGCAGTCCGGGACAGGGAATCTATGGCTACACCTTC. Translated: CASSPGQGIYGYTF.

V gene TRBV2 combines with J gene TRBJ2-6; the match to TRBD1 covers 8 bases. V was clipped by 4 bases and J by 2 bases; unmatched bases: 1. The CDR3 runs to 15 residues. Germline lookup yields CDR1 SNHLY and CDR2 FYNNEI. CDR3 amino acids: CASSGTGPGANVLTF. CDR3 sequence (DNA): TGTGCCAGCAGTGGGACAGGGCCTGGGGCCAACGTCCTGACTTTC.

This clone showed up just a few times. The rearrangement links TRBV12-3 or TRBV12-4 to TRBJ1-1; D call uncertain. The CDR3 length is 11 residues. V was shortened by 5 bases and J by 10 bases, with 11 bases between the two germline ends. As DNA, the CDR3 is TGTGCCAGCAGTCTGATGGGAAGAGCTTTCTTT. Translated, it gives CASSLMGRAFF.

The rearrangement joins TRBV5-1 to TRBJ1-3; D remains unclear. Germline V gives CDR1 SGHRS, CDR2 YFSETQ. Deletions cut 0 bases from V and 4 bases from J, with 14 bases between. CDR3 size: 16 residues. CDR3 residues: CASSLDGWGRGNTIYF. The CDR3 DNA reads as TGCGCCAGCAGCTTGGACGGTTGGGGTCGGGGAAACACCATATATTTT.

This clone was recorded once. This chain connects TRBV18 to TRBJ2-1; 10 nucleotides agree with TRBD2. V lost 2 bases and J lost 7; bases outside the gene matches: 8. Germline V gene sequence: CDR1 KGHSH, CDR2 LQKENI. CDR3 length: 16 amino acids. CDR3 DNA: TGTGCCAGCTCACCAGGTCCAGCGGGGGGGTTAAATGAGCAGTTCTTC. This encodes CASSPGPAGGLNEQFF.

The genes are TRBV29-1 and TRBJ2-7; 7 bases fit TRBD2. V was clipped by 3 bases and J by 2 bases; unmatched bases: 4. The germline CDR1 and CDR2 sequences are SQVTM and ANQGSEA. This CDR3 has 13 residues. The CDR3 region is CSVETSHTYEQYF. In DNA, the CDR3 is TGCAGCGTTGAGACTAGCCATACCTACGAGCAGTACTTC.